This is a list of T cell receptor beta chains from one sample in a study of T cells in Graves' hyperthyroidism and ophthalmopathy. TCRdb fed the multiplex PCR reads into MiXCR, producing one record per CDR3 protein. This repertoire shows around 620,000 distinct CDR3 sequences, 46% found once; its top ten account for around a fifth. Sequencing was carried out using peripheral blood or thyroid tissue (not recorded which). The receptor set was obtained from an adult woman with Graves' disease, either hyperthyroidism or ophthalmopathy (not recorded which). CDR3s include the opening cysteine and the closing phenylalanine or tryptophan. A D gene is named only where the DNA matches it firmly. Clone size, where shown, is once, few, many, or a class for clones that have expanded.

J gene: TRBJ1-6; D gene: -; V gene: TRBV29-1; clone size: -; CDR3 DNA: TGCAGCCCTCCCCCGGGTAATTCACCCCTCCACTTT; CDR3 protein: CSPPPGNSPLHF
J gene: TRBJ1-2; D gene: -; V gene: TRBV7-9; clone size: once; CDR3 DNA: TGTGCCAGCAGCGGGGGATCAGGCCTCTATGGCTACACCTTC; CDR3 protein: CASSGGSGLYGYTF
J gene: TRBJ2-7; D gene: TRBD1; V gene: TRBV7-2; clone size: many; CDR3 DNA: TGTGCCAGCAGCTTCGGGACAGGCGCTACGCCGCAGTACTTC; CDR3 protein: CASSFGTGATPQYF
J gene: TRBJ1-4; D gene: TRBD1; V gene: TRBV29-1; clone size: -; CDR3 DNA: TGCAGCGTTGCGCCGGGGACAGGAACACCCGAAAAACTGTTTTTT; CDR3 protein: CSVAPGTGTPEKLFF
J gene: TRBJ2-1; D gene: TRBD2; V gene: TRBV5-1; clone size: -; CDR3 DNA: TGCGCCAGCAGCTTGGGGTCTAGCGGGAGTGGGAGGAATGAGCAGTTCTTC; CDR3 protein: CASSLGSSGSGRNEQFF
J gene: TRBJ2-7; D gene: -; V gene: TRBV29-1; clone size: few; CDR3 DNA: TGCAGCGTTGAAATGCGAGGCTCCTACGAGCAGTACTTC; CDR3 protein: CSVEMRGSYEQYF
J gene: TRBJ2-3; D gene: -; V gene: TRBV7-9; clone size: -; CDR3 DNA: TGTGCCAGCAGCCAAGGGGGCGGGAGCCCAGATACGCAGTATTTT; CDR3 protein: CASSQGGGSPDTQYF
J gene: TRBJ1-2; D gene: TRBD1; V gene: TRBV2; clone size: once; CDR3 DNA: TGTGCCAGCGGTGGCCCAGGACAGGGTCGCGACTACACCTTC; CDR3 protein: CASGGPGQGRDYTF
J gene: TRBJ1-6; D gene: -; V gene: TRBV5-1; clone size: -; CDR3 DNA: TGCGCCAGCAGCGTCCGGGACTCTCTAGAACCCCTCCACTTT; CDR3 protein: CASSVRDSLEPLHF
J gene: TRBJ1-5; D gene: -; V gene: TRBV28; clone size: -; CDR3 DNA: TGTGCCAGCAGTTTAACGGATAGCAATCAGCCCCAGCATTTT; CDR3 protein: CASSLTDSNQPQHF
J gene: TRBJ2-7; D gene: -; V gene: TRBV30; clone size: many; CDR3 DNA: TGTGCCTGGAGTGCGGGCAGGGTCTACGAGCAGTACTTC; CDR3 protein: CAWSAGRVYEQYF
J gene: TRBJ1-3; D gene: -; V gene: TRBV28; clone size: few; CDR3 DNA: TGTGCCAGCACTCGGGGGGTCGTAGGGCCCGGAAACACCATATATTTT; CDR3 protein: CASTRGVVGPGNTIYF
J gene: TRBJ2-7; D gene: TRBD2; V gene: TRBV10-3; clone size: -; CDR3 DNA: TGTGCCATCAAGGGGACGGAGCGGGGGAGCCACGAGCAGTACTTC; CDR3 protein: CAIKGTERGSHEQYF